Listed here are 31 T cell receptor beta chains from one sample, sequenced in a study of blood T cell repertoires in COVID-19. The data were produced by immunoSEQ multiplex PCR, yet TCRdb's version contains in-frame clones alone and is incomplete. The data hold some 230,000 clones, with about 81% observed a single time. Material: peripheral blood. These receptors came from a woman of 80 years or more with COVID-19, enrolled during active disease.

The chain carries TRBV5-1 and TRBJ1-4; D is possibly TRBD1 (5 bases). V lost 0 bases and J lost 0, with 6 bases in between. Germline CDR1 SGHRS, CDR2 YFSETQ. The CDR3 is 15 amino acids. CDR3 sequence reads: CASSLAGTTNEKLFF. CDR3 nucleotides: TGCGCCAGCAGCTTGGCAGGGACAACTAATGAAAAACTGTTTTTT.

The chain recombines TRBV7-2 with TRBJ2-2; D is possibly TRBD1 (6 bases). V lost 4 bases and J 1 base, leaving 13 bases between the germline ends. This CDR3 has 16 residues. Germline V lookup: CDR1 SGHTA, CDR2 FQGNSA. This chain's CDR3 is CASSSTGFLNTGELFF. The CDR3 nucleotides read TGTGCCAGCAGCTCTACAGGGTTTCTGAACACCGGGGAGCTGTTTTTT.

J is TRBJ2-1 and V is TRBV11-2, with D possibly TRBD1 on 5 matching bases. This CDR3 has 16 residues. Germline V CDR1 and CDR2: SGHAT, FQNNGV. Deletions cut 5 bases from V and 2 bases from J, with 16 bases between. CDR3 nucleotides: TGTGCCAGCAGCCCCTGGGGCGGCAGGACCTACAATGAGCAGTTCTTC. It yields the protein CASSPWGGRTYNEQFF.

The chain is built from TRBV21-1 and TRBJ2-1; the tabulated D call, TRBD2, remains unverified against the DNA. TRBV21-1 is a recognized pseudogene. This CDR3 region has 20 residues. The CDR3 sequence: CATSQVGKMRSGRAYNEQFF. The CDR3 region has the DNA TGTGCCACCTCCCAAGTGGGGAAGATGAGGAGCGGGAGGGCGTACAATGAGCAGTTCTTC.

Only a few counts were recorded for this clone. The chain is built from TRBV24-1 and TRBJ2-1, with 7 bases aligning to TRBD1. There are 15 residues in the CDR3. The V and J ends lost 0 bases and 2 bases, in that order; junction bases with no gene match: 0. Per the germline V gene, CDR1 is KGHDR and CDR2 is SFDVKD. CDR3: CATSDLGTAYNEQFF. The CDR3 DNA reads as TGTGCCACCAGTGATTTGGGGACAGCCTACAATGAGCAGTTCTTC.

This chain uses TRBV6-1 with TRBJ1-5, with D perhaps matching TRBD1 (5 bases). V gave up 1 base and J gave up 6 bases, with 13 bases separating them. CDR1 is MNHNS and CDR2 is SASEGT in the germline V gene. The CDR3 spans 15 residues. The CDR3 here is CASSEGGGNLQPQHF. For the CDR3, the DNA is TGTGCCAGCAGTGAAGGGGGCGGTAATCTTCAGCCCCAGCATTTT.

The CDR3 nucleotides read TGCAGTGCTAGTCTAGGCAGGGACTATGGCTACACCTTC. Encoded protein: CSASLGRDYGYTF. The chain is built from TRBV20-1 and TRBJ1-2; D might be TRBD1 (5 bases). CDR1 is DFQATT and CDR2 is SNEGSKA in the germline V gene (reference sequence). This CDR3 comprises 13 residues. V was cut by 3 bases and J by 3 bases, with 11 bases left in between.

The chain combines TRBV3-1 (or the pseudogene TRBV3-2) with TRBJ1-2, with 7 bases lining up with TRBD1. This CDR3 region has 15 residues. J lost 3 bases, V lost 2 bases, and 6 bases had no gene match. The V gene's germline CDR1 is LGHDT and CDR2 YNNKEL (reference sequence). In DNA form, the CDR3 reads TGTGCCAGCAGCCAAACGACAGGGATCGACTATGGCTACACCTTC. Protein: CASSQTTGIDYGYTF.

The rearrangement links TRBV10-2 to TRBJ1-5; the D gene is possibly TRBD1 (5 bases). There are 15 residues in the CDR3. V was trimmed by 6 bases and J by 1 base, leaving 13 bases between them. Per germline, CDR1 WSHSY and CDR2 SAAADI. The CDR3 reads CASSPSGTSNQPQHF. The CDR3 region has the DNA TGCGCCAGCAGCCCCAGCGGGACCAGCAATCAGCCCCAGCATTTT.

CDR3 amino acids: CASSQGEVYQETQYF. CDR3 nucleotide sequence: TGTGCCAGCAGCCAAGGGGAGGTATACCAAGAGACCCAGTACTTC. The J gene is TRBJ2-5, the V gene TRBV4-2, with a possible D match to TRBD2 (6 bases). V gave up 1 base and J gave up 0 bases, with 9 bases separating them. The CDR3 totals 15 residues. Germline CDR1 and CDR2: LGHNA and YNFKEQ.

The V call is TRBV25-1, the J call TRBJ2-3, with TRBD1 identical over 7 bases. The germline V gene has CDR1 MGHDK and CDR2 SYGVNS. The CDR3 consists of 14 residues. The ends lost 4 bases at V and 4 bases at J; junction bases unmatched: 5. CDR3 amino acids: CASSVAGGADTQYF. CDR3 nucleotides: TGTGCCAGCAGTGTGGCAGGGGGTGCAGATACGCAGTATTTT.

The gene calls are TRBV9 and TRBJ1-3; the D is unclear. Germline V gene data show CDR1 as SGDLS and CDR2 as YYNGEE. Trimming cost V 3 bases and J 0 bases, with 10 bases left between them. CDR3 length: 15 residues. CDR3 region: CASSDLSSSGNTIYF. The CDR3 DNA reads TGTGCCAGCAGCGACCTCTCTAGCTCTGGAAACACCATATATTTT.

V is TRBV4-2 and J is TRBJ1-1, with a weak D call TRBD1 (6 bases). The germline V gene has CDR1 LGHNA and CDR2 YNFKEQ. Trimming removed 5 bases at V and 11 bases at J, with 18 bases between. CDR3 size: 13 residues. The CDR3 DNA reads as TGTGCCAGCAGCAACGCACAGGGTTTGGTCGCTTTCTTT. Translated, it gives CASSNAQGLVAFF.

The V and J genes are TRBV4-2 and TRBJ2-1, with 10 bases matching TRBD2. The CDR3 has 15 residues. The junction had 8 bases not matched to a gene; V was cut back by 4 bases and J by 8 bases. Germline V gene data show CDR1 as LGHNA and CDR2 as YNFKEQ. The CDR3 bases are TGTGCCAGCAGCCTCACTAGCGGGGATCGTCATGAGCAGTTCTTC. Translation: CASSLTSGDRHEQFF.

With respect to this clone: Other DNA sequences in the sample encode the same CDR3. The chain uses TRBV5-1 and TRBJ1-1; 7 positions match TRBD1. CDR1 SGHRS and CDR2 YFSETQ come from the germline V gene. The CDR3 contains 14 residues. Trimming removed 2 bases from V and 2 bases from J; junction bases left unmatched: 3. The CDR3 DNA is TGCGCCAGCAGCTTACGACAGGGCAACACTGAAGCTTTCTTT. Protein sequence: CASSLRQGNTEAFF.

The chain employs TRBV12-3 or TRBV12-4 and TRBJ1-2; 8 nucleotides align to TRBD1. This CDR3 has 13 residues. With 8 bases clipped from V and 4 bases from J, the junction kept 6 bases outside the gene matches. The CDR3 region has the DNA TGTGCCAGCGGTCAGGGGGCAATCTATGGCTACACCTTC. Translation: CASGQGAIYGYTF.

This clone was picked up a small number of times. V gene TRBV5-6 combines with J gene TRBJ2-2; 9 positions match TRBD2. Germline CDR1 reads SGHDT; CDR2 reads YYEEEE. The CDR3 spans 18 residues. V gave up 3 bases and J gave up 6 bases; unmatched junction bases: 15. CDR3: CASSWRLAEEVNAGELFF. CDR3 nucleotides: TGTGCCAGCAGCTGGCGACTAGCGGAAGAGGTCAACGCCGGGGAGCTGTTTTTT.

The chain combines TRBV4-2 with TRBJ1-4, with 7 bases identical to TRBD1. The CDR3 is 15 amino acids. The germline CDR1 and CDR2 sequences are LGHNA and YNFKEQ. The V segment lost 4 bases and the J segment 7 bases; nucleotides outside the gene matches: 9. CDR3: CASSLGGEVREKLFF. The CDR3, as DNA: TGTGCCAGCAGCCTAGGGGGCGAAGTCCGTGAAAAACTGTTTTTT.

The rearrangement joins TRBV18 to TRBJ2-2; the match to TRBD1 covers 8 bases. The germline gives CDR1 KGHSH, CDR2 LQKENI. Losses at the gene ends were 3 bases for V and 7 bases for J; bases not matched to a gene: 4. The CDR3 sequence is 14 residues long. Written as DNA, the CDR3 is TGTGCCAGCTCACCTTCCGGACAGGGCGGGGAGCTGTTTTTT. Protein sequence: CASSPSGQGGELFF.

This clone has just one count. The gene calls are TRBV3-1 (or the pseudogene TRBV3-2) and TRBJ1-2; 8 bases align to TRBD1. This CDR3 is built from 15 residues. Looked up from germline, CDR1 is LGHDT and CDR2 is YNNKEL (reference sequence). Losses at the gene ends were 3 bases for V and 5 bases for J; bases not matched to a gene: 8. CDR3 nucleotide sequence: TGTGCCAGCAGCCAGCAGGACAGGGAGAGATATGGCTACACCTTC. Translated, it gives CASSQQDRERYGYTF.

This rearrangement joins TRBV7-2 to TRBJ1-4, with TRBD1 matching 7 bases. The CDR3 loop spans 15 amino acids. The ends lost 5 bases at V and 7 bases at J; junction bases unmatched: 10. CDR1 is SGHTA and CDR2 is FQGNSA in the germline V gene. The CDR3 coding sequence is TGTGCCAGCAGCCAATTACAGGGGATGGGTGAAAAACTGTTTTTT. This codes for CASSQLQGMGEKLFF.

The genes are TRBV3-1 (or the pseudogene TRBV3-2) and TRBJ1-5, with a weak D call TRBD1 (5 bases). Germline V gene sequence: CDR1 LGHDT, CDR2 YNNKEL (reference sequence). The CDR3 is made up of 15 amino acids. Trimming took 5 bases from V and 4 from J, leaving 15 bases between them. The CDR3 sequence is CASSGSGTANQPQHF. CDR3 nucleotide sequence: TGTGCCAGCAGCGGAAGCGGGACGGCAAATCAGCCCCAGCATTTT.

The gene calls are TRBV3-1 (or the pseudogene TRBV3-2) and TRBJ1-1, with D possibly matching TRBD1 (6 bases). V dropped 4 bases and J dropped 5 bases, with 14 bases sitting between them. Germline CDR1 is LGHDT and CDR2 is YNNKEL (reference sequence). The CDR3 runs 14 residues. DNA for the CDR3: TGTGCCAGCAGCCCCCACAGGGAGGGGACTGAAGCTTTCTTT. Translating it yields CASSPHREGTEAFF.

This clone has a single count. The junction differs from germline at one of its ends, possibly a read error. The genes are TRBV18 and TRBJ2-2; the D gene is possibly TRBD2 (6 bases). CDR3 size: 16 residues. Per the germline V gene, CDR1 is KGHSH and CDR2 is LQKENI. The CDR3 loop reads CASSPQGRSATGGLFF. CDR3 nucleotides: TGTGCCAGCTCACCTCAAGGGAGGTCCGCCACCGGGGGGCTGTTTTTT.

The rearrangement joins TRBV14 to TRBJ1-2; no firm D call. Germline V CDR1 and CDR2: SGHDN, FVKESK. The CDR3 consists of 13 residues. Trimming left V 3 bases short and J 2 bases short, with 7 bases between. The CDR3 is CASSHQFNYGYTF. CDR3 in DNA: TGTGCCAGCAGCCACCAGTTCAACTATGGCTACACCTTC. Combining the CDR3 with reference TRBV14 and TRBJ1-2 gives the whole variable domain EAGVTQFPSHSVIEKGQTVTLRCDPISGHDNLYWYRRVMGKEIKFLLHFVKESKQDESGMPNNRFLAERTGGTYSTLKVQPAELEDSGVYFCASSHQFNYGYTFGSGTRLTVV.

V and J are TRBV27 and TRBJ2-7; 7 nucleotides align to TRBD1. V shed 2 bases, J shed 4 bases, and the junction held 5 bases outside the gene matches. CDR3 length: 14 residues. CDR1 and CDR2 (germline): MNHEY, SMNVEV (reference sequence). The CDR3 loop reads CASSLKGRGYEQYF. The CDR3, as DNA: TGTGCCAGCAGTTTAAAGGGCAGGGGGTACGAGCAGTACTTC.

This chain links TRBV6-2 or TRBV6-3 with TRBJ2-5, with 7 nucleotides matching TRBD1. Germline loops: CDR1 MNHEY, CDR2 SVGEGT. The CDR3 sequence is 15 residues long. J lost 4 bases, V lost 2 bases, and 7 bases had no gene match. In DNA, the CDR3 is TGTGCCAGCAGTTACATTCAGGGGGTAAGAGAGACCCAGTACTTC. This encodes CASSYIQGVRETQYF.

This clone was detected only a few times. J is TRBJ2-5 and V is TRBV13, with 8 bases matching TRBD2. The length of the CDR3 is 14 residues. The germline CDR1 and CDR2 sequences are PRHDT and FYEKMQ (reference sequence). Trimming removed 5 bases from V and 2 bases from J; junction bases left unmatched: 4. The CDR3 nucleotides are TGTGCCAGCAGCGAGATAGCGGGACAAGAGACCCAGTACTTC. Protein sequence: CASSEIAGQETQYF.

V gene TRBV5-1 combines with J gene TRBJ1-1; unclear D gene. The CDR3 runs 14 residues. CDR1 SGHRS and CDR2 YFSETQ come from the germline V gene. The V and J ends lost 3 bases and 0 bases respectively, with 9 bases between them. CDR3 in amino acids: CASSSRTLNTEAFF. The CDR3 DNA is TGCGCCAGCAGCTCAAGGACTTTGAACACTGAAGCTTTCTTT. The full variable domain, completed using reference TRBV5-1 and TRBJ1-1, is KAGVTQTPRYLIKTRGQQVTLSCSPISGHRSVSWYQQTPGQGLQFLFEYFSETQRNKGNFPGRFSGRQFSNSRSEMNVSTLELGDSALYLCASSSRTLNTEAFFGQGTRLTVV.

This clone has just one count. The rearrangement uses TRBV5-1 and TRBJ1-6; 7 bases map to TRBD1. The V segment lost 0 bases and the J segment 7 bases; nucleotides outside the gene matches: 7. Germline V gives CDR1 SGHRS, CDR2 YFSETQ. This CDR3 comprises 16 residues. In DNA, the CDR3 is TGCGCCAGCAGCTTGGGAGAGGGGGCGAGAAATTCACCCCTCCACTTT. As protein: CASSLGEGARNSPLHF.

The chain links TRBV3-1 (or the pseudogene TRBV3-2) to TRBJ1-6, with D uncertain. The V and J ends lost 0 bases and 4 bases respectively, with 7 bases between them. Germline CDR1 reads LGHDT; CDR2 reads YNNKEL (reference sequence). The CDR3 consists of 15 residues. The CDR3, as DNA: TGTGCCAGCAGCCAAGATGGAGGATATAATTCACCCCTCCACTTT. This sequence encodes CASSQDGGYNSPLHF.